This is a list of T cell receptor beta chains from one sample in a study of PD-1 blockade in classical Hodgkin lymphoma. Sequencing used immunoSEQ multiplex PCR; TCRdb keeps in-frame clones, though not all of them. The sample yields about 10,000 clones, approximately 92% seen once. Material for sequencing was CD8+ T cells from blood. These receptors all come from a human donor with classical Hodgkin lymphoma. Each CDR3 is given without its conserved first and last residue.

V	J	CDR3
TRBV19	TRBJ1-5	ASSIDVGQGYLSNQPQH
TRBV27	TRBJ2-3	ASSLGLANTQY
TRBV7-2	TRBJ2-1	ASSLEVRGRNYNEQF
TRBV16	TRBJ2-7	ASSQSYYEQY
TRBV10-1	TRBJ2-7	ASKEGADEQY
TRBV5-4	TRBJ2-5	ASSATSGETQY
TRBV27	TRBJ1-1	ASSWTVNTEAF
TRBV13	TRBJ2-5	ASSFFGSPSYEQY
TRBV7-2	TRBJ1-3	ASSFWTGSGNTIY
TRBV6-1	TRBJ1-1	ASSELPPGPEAEAF
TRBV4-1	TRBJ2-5	ASPPDRGDQETQY
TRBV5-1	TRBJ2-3	ASSLAPSGTDTQY
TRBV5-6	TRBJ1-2	ASSEGGSGYT
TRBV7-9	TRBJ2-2	ASSLVGAGGPNTGELF
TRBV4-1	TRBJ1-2	ASSQASRDSGLANYGYT
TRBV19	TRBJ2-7	ASSFSSMAYEQY
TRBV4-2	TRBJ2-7	ASSPGSLSYEQY
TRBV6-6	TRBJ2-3	ASSFWGGSTDTQY
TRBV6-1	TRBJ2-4	ASSEGDPWANIQY
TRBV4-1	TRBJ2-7	ASSQYPGQGSIEQY